The 14 T cell receptor beta chains given below trace back to one sample, sequenced in a study of OX40 agonist ivuxolimab in advanced cancers. Only in-frame clones appear in the TCRdb table, and some are missing; sequencing was by immunoSEQ multiplex PCR. The repertoire holds 35,000 or so clones, with over 60% as singletons. This material consisted of CD4+ or CD8+ T cells sorted from blood, taken in a trial of the OX40 agonist ivuxolimab. The receptors originated from an adult with an advanced solid tumor such as melanoma, head and neck, liver or kidney cancer.

This clone was seen a few times. The CDR3 nucleotides are TGTGCCAGCAGCTGGACTAGCGGAACCACCGGGGAGCTGTTTTTT. Its protein is CASSWTSGTTGELFF. The rearrangement uses TRBV11-2 and TRBJ2-2; the match to TRBD2 covers 10 bases. With V trimmed by 4 bases and J by 4 bases, 3 bases remained unmatched. The CDR3 covers 15 residues. Germline CDR1 and CDR2: SGHAT and FQNNGV.

The chain recombines TRBV5-5 with TRBJ2-5; no clear D gene. The V end was cut by 4 bases, the J end by 4 bases, with 11 bases between. Germline V gene sequence: CDR1 SGHKS, CDR2 YYEKEE (reference sequence). CDR3 size: 13 residues. CDR3 bases: TGTGCCAGCAGCCCCGAACCTTTAGAGACCCAGTACTTC. Protein sequence: CASSPEPLETQYF. The full variable domain, in which reference TRBV5-5 and TRBJ2-5 provide the parts outside the CDR3, is DAGVTQSPTHLIKTRGQQVTLRCSPISGHKSVSWYQQVLGQGPQFIFQYYEKEERGRGNFPDRFSARQFPNYSSELNVNALLLGDSALYLCASSPEPLETQYFGPGTRLLVL.

The V gene is TRBV19, the J gene TRBJ2-2, with 8 bases identical to TRBD1. This CDR3 comprises 15 residues. The V segment lost 3 bases and the J segment 6 bases; nucleotides outside the gene matches: 6. Looked up from germline, CDR1 is LNHDA and CDR2 is SQIVND (reference sequence). The CDR3, as DNA: TGTGCCAGTAGTATCTCAGGGGGCGGCTCCGGGGAGCTGTTTTTT. Translated: CASSISGGGSGELFF. The whole variable domain, filled in from reference TRBV19 and TRBJ2-2, reads DGGITQSPKYLFRKEGQNVTLSCEQNLNHDAMYWYRQDPGQGLRLIYYSQIVNDFQKGDIAEGYSVSREKKESFPLTVTSAQKNPTAFYLCASSISGGGSGELFFGEGSRLTVL.

The J gene is TRBJ1-1, the V gene TRBV29-1, with D possibly TRBD1 on 6 matching bases. V was shortened by 3 bases and J by 0 bases, with 14 bases between the two germline ends. Germline loops: CDR1 SQVTM, CDR2 ANQGSEA. This CDR3 is built from 15 residues. The CDR3 DNA follows: TGCAGCGTTGACCGGCAGGGGTCGATGAACACTGAAGCTTTCTTT. Translation: CSVDRQGSMNTEAFF. The entire variable domain, with the rest obtained from reference TRBV29-1 and TRBJ1-1, is as follows: SAVISQKPSRDICQRGTSLTIQCQVDSQVTMMFWYRQQPGQSLTLIATANQGSEATYESGFVIDKFPISRPNLTFSTLTVSNMSPEDSSIYLCSVDRQGSMNTEAFFGQGTRLTVV.

This clone appeared a few times. This sequence joins TRBV18 and TRBJ2-7, with D uncertain. Germline V gives CDR1 KGHSH, CDR2 LQKENI. Trimming cost V 4 bases and J 3 bases, with 10 bases left between them. The CDR3 is made up of 13 amino acids. CDR3 nucleotides: TGTGCCAGCTCACGCGCCAGTTTCTACGAGCAGTACTTC. It specifies CASSRASFYEQYF.

This rearrangement joins TRBV29-1 to TRBJ2-7; 11 bases line up with TRBD2. V lost 4 bases and J lost 2; bases outside the gene matches: 4. CDR1 is SQVTM, CDR2 ANQGSEA, per germline. The CDR3 consists of 14 residues. The CDR3 region has the DNA TGCAGCGTTGTAGCGGGGGGGTTGACCTACGAGCAGTACTTC. Protein: CSVVAGGLTYEQYF.

This chain links TRBV19 with TRBJ2-1, with 9 bases fitting TRBD1. This CDR3 contains 15 residues. V was clipped by 7 bases and J by 7 bases; unmatched bases: 11. The germline CDR1 and CDR2 sequences are LNHDA and SQIVND (reference sequence). The CDR3 coding sequence is TGTGCCAGTACCTTACCCGGGACAGGGAAAAATGAGCAGTTCTTC. It codes for CASTLPGTGKNEQFF.

The rearrangement joins TRBV7-3 to TRBJ2-3, with D maybe TRBD2 (6 bases). Germline V gives CDR1 SGHTA, CDR2 FQGTGA. CDR3 size: 15 residues. The V gene lost 1 base and the J gene lost 2 bases, with 10 bases spanning the gap. CDR3 region: CASSLNGGFTDTQYF. The CDR3, as DNA: TGTGCCAGCAGCTTAAATGGGGGGTTCACAGATACGCAGTATTTT. Full variable domain (rest looked up from reference TRBV7-3 and TRBJ2-3): GAGVSQTPSNKVTEKGKYVELRCDPISGHTALYWYRQSLGQGPEFLIYFQGTGAADDSGLPNDRFFAVRPEGSVSTLKIQRTERGDSAVYLCASSLNGGFTDTQYFGPGTRLTVL.

On this clone itself: One junction end does not reproduce the germline sequence, and a read error may be involved. This sequence joins TRBV5-1 and TRBJ1-2; tentative D call: TRBD1 (5 bases). CDR3 length equals 17 residues. Germline assignment: CDR1 SGHRS and CDR2 YFSETQ. This chain's CDR3 is CASSLAGGGSSNYDYTF. In nucleotides, the CDR3 is TGCGCCAGCAGCTTGGCGGGGGGAGGATCCTCTAACTATGACTACACCTTC.

The rearrangement joins TRBV6-6 to TRBJ2-6; D is possibly TRBD2 (6 bases). This CDR3 is built from 14 residues. The V end was cut by 11 bases, the J end by 0 bases, with 11 bases between. Germline V CDR1 and CDR2: MNHNY, SVGAGI (reference sequence). CDR3: CASGGTSGANVLTF. As DNA, the CDR3 is TGTGCCTCCGGGGGAACCTCTGGGGCCAACGTCCTGACTTTC.

V and J are TRBV6-5 and TRBJ2-1; 9 bases align to TRBD1. V shed 2 bases and J 8 bases; nucleotides not matched to a gene: 7. The CDR3 length is 15 residues. Germline lookup yields CDR1 MNHEY and CDR2 SVGAGI. The CDR3 reads CASSYAGQGTHEQFF. The CDR3 nucleotides read TGTGCCAGCAGTTACGCGGGACAGGGAACCCATGAGCAGTTCTTC.

This chain links TRBV2 with TRBJ2-1; 9 nucleotides line up with TRBD1. V gave up 6 bases and J gave up 6 bases; unmatched junction bases: 9. There are 15 residues in the CDR3. Germline CDR1 and CDR2: SNHLY and FYNNEI. The CDR3 sequence is CASRTRQGGFNEQFF. The DNA of the CDR3 is TGTGCCAGCAGGACCCGACAGGGGGGCTTCAATGAGCAGTTCTTC.

J is TRBJ1-4 and V is TRBV9; D may be TRBD1 (6 bases). Germline assignment: CDR1 SGDLS and CDR2 YYNGEE. Trimming cost V 3 bases and J 7 bases, with 16 bases left between them. This CDR3 has 15 amino acids. The DNA for the CDR3 is TGTGCCAGCAGCGCAGGGGTACTCGGAGGTGAAAAACTGTTTTTT. Translation gives CASSAGVLGGEKLFF.

This sequence joins TRBV19 and TRBJ2-2; D unresolved. Trimming left V 0 bases short and J 4 bases short, with 6 bases between. Germline V gene data show CDR1 as LNHDA and CDR2 as SQIVND (reference sequence). This CDR3 spans 14 amino acids. In DNA, the CDR3 is TGTGCCAGTAGTATAGAGGAGTTCACCGGGGAGCTGTTTTTT. Its protein product is CASSIEEFTGELFF.